The clone carrying this T cell receptor (beta chain) was counted between two and nine times. Its antigen remains unknown. The genes and germline here are from mouse. Read sequence stops 4 residues before the CDR3 end, and the germline J gene provides the missing end. The sample is drawn from a study of CD8+ T cells in alopecia areata. In the study overall: Grafted skin came from C3H/HeJ donors with spontaneous alopecia (about 6-13 months old) and was placed on approximately 6-10-week-old female C3H/HeJ mice. The study's findings and limits: Sequencing of scalp samples also captures resident alphabeta T cells of normal skin. Patients showed less clear TCR sequence sharing than mice, possibly partly because of HLA diversity.

Cells pooled from cutaneous lymph nodes were sorted on CD4, CD8alpha, NKG2D, NKG2ACE and other markers. V lost 0 bases and J lost 1; bases outside the gene matches: 1. Germline V gives CDR1 NSQYPW, CDR2 LRSPGD (reference sequence). CDR3 length: 16 residues. Isolated RNA was reverse transcribed into cDNA used as the sequencing template. Sequencing was performed with immunoSEQ multiplex PCR; in TCRdb, only in-frame clones are kept and a portion is missing. The sample holds approximately 300,000 clones, and no clone turns up only once. The TCR sequence derives from a C3H/HeJ mouse with alopecia areata. The mouse strain carries the MHC haplotype H2-k. Sequencing was carried out using CD4+ T cells sorted from a lymph node. The chain has TRBV1 and TRBJ2-1; 9 bases are shared with TRBD2. CDR3 sequence reads: CTCSADGGANYAEQFF. The CDR3 DNA, read in part, is TGCACCTGCAGTGCAGATGGGGGGGCCAACTATGCT.